The next 12 T cell receptor beta chains were all read from a single sample in a study of blood T cell repertoires in COVID-19. Here immunoSEQ multiplex PCR was the method, and the copy in TCRdb shows in-frame clones only, minus some. The sample holds some 260,000 clones, around 79% seen once. Source material: peripheral blood. The receptors originated from an elderly woman with acute or convalescent COVID-19.

The chain has TRBV5-5 and TRBJ2-1; D gene unclear. This CDR3 is built from 15 residues. Per the germline V gene, CDR1 is SGHKS and CDR2 is YYEKEE (reference sequence). Trimming took 4 bases from V and 2 from J, leaving 13 bases between them. CDR3 DNA sequence: TGTGCCAGCAGCGGTCCGATTACAACCTACAATGAGCAGTTCTTC. Its protein product is CASSGPITTYNEQFF.

This chain links TRBV21-1 with TRBJ2-2; no DNA check was done on the table's D call, TRBD2. TRBV21-1 is deemed a pseudogene. The CDR3 contains 19 residues. CDR3 in amino acids: CASSSVSPGLAGIIGELFF. The CDR3 DNA sequence: TGTGCCAGCAGCTCTGTTTCCCCGGGACTAGCGGGGATCATCGGGGAGCTGTTTTTT.

The V and J genes are TRBV5-1 and TRBJ2-1; D may be TRBD1 (5 bases). Germline assignment: CDR1 SGHRS and CDR2 YFSETQ. There are 13 residues in the CDR3. V was trimmed by 5 bases and J by 4 bases, leaving 10 bases between them. The CDR3 DNA follows: TGCGCCAGCAGGGCAGGGCTTTACAATGAGCAGTTCTTC. Translated: CASRAGLYNEQFF.

The CDR3 region is CAISDLRGRTYGYTF. CDR3 DNA sequence: TGTGCCATCAGTGACTTAAGGGGGCGCACCTATGGCTACACCTTC. The chain uses TRBV10-3 and TRBJ1-2, with TRBD1 matching 7 bases. Germline CDR1 is ENHRY and CDR2 is SYGVKD. The CDR3 spans 15 residues. The junction had 8 bases not matched to a gene; V was cut back by 3 bases and J by 4 bases.

The V and J genes are TRBV5-6 and TRBJ2-7, with 10 nucleotides matching TRBD1. This CDR3 is 15 amino acids long. V gave up 4 bases and J gave up 4 bases; unmatched junction bases: 8. From germline, CDR1 is SGHDT and CDR2 YYEEEE. CDR3 DNA: TGTGCCAGCAGCCCTACGGACAGGGGGATTTACGAGCAGTACTTC. This translates into CASSPTDRGIYEQYF.

This clone occurred once. The V and J genes are TRBV28 and TRBJ2-1; TRBD2 matches 12 bases. Germline V CDR1 and CDR2: MDHEN, SYDVKM. There are 19 residues in the CDR3. The V segment lost 2 bases and the J segment 9 bases; nucleotides outside the gene matches: 17. CDR3 bases: TGTGCCAGCAGTTTAATCAGCCCGCTGACTAGCGGGGGAGTGGGTGAGCAGTTCTTC. Its protein product is CASSLISPLTSGGVGEQFF.

The V call is TRBV19, the J call TRBJ1-1; 7 bases align to TRBD1. Per the germline V gene, CDR1 is LNHDA and CDR2 is SQIVND (reference sequence). The CDR3 contains 13 residues. V shed 7 bases, J shed 4 bases, and the junction held 6 bases outside the gene matches. The chain's CDR3 is CASTRDRATEAFF. In DNA, the CDR3 is TGTGCCAGTACCCGAGACAGGGCCACTGAAGCTTTCTTT.

The gene calls are TRBV11-2 and TRBJ2-1, with 15 bases matching TRBD2. V dropped 1 base and J dropped 15; count of bases not matched to a gene: 4. CDR1 is SGHAT and CDR2 is FQNNGV in the germline V gene. This CDR3 has 14 residues. In DNA, the CDR3 is TGTGCCAGCAGCTTAGGGACTAGCGGGAGGGCCCGGTTCTTC. Its protein is CASSLGTSGRARFF.

This chain uses TRBV19 with TRBJ2-5, with D possibly being TRBD1 (6 bases). The ends were cut back, 1 base at V and 0 bases at J, with 15 bases in the middle. This CDR3 region has 17 residues. Germline CDR1 and CDR2: LNHDA and SQIVND (reference sequence). The chain's CDR3 is CASSIGAGVGYQETQYF. The CDR3 DNA is TGTGCCAGTAGTATAGGCGCAGGGGTGGGGTACCAAGAGACCCAGTACTTC.

This clone was counted between two and nine times. V gene TRBV27 combines with J gene TRBJ1-6; TRBD1 aligns across 7 bases. J was trimmed by 8 bases and V by 7 bases; bases with no gene match: 2. Germline CDR1 reads MNHEY; CDR2 reads SMNVEV (reference sequence). The CDR3 consists of 12 residues. As DNA, the CDR3 is TGTGCCAGCATGGGGACAGATTCACCCCTCCACTTT. Translation: CASMGTDSPLHF.

This chain joins TRBV10-1 and TRBJ1-4, with D unresolved. Germline CDR1 and CDR2: WNHNN and SYGVQD (reference sequence). The CDR3 spans 14 residues. The germline V and J ends were trimmed by 9 bases and 0 bases, with 11 bases remaining between them. CDR3 coding DNA: TGCGCCAGTTCAGAGGATTCAACTAATGAAAAACTGTTTTTT. Translated: CASSEDSTNEKLFF.

The rearrangement links TRBV28 to TRBJ2-7; unclear D gene. The V gene lost 8 bases and the J gene lost 3 bases, with 11 bases spanning the gap. The CDR3 runs 12 residues. Germline V CDR1 and CDR2: MDHEN, SYDVKM. The chain's CDR3 is CASSGPLYEQYF. The CDR3, as DNA: TGTGCCAGCTCAGGTCCCCTCTACGAGCAGTACTTC.